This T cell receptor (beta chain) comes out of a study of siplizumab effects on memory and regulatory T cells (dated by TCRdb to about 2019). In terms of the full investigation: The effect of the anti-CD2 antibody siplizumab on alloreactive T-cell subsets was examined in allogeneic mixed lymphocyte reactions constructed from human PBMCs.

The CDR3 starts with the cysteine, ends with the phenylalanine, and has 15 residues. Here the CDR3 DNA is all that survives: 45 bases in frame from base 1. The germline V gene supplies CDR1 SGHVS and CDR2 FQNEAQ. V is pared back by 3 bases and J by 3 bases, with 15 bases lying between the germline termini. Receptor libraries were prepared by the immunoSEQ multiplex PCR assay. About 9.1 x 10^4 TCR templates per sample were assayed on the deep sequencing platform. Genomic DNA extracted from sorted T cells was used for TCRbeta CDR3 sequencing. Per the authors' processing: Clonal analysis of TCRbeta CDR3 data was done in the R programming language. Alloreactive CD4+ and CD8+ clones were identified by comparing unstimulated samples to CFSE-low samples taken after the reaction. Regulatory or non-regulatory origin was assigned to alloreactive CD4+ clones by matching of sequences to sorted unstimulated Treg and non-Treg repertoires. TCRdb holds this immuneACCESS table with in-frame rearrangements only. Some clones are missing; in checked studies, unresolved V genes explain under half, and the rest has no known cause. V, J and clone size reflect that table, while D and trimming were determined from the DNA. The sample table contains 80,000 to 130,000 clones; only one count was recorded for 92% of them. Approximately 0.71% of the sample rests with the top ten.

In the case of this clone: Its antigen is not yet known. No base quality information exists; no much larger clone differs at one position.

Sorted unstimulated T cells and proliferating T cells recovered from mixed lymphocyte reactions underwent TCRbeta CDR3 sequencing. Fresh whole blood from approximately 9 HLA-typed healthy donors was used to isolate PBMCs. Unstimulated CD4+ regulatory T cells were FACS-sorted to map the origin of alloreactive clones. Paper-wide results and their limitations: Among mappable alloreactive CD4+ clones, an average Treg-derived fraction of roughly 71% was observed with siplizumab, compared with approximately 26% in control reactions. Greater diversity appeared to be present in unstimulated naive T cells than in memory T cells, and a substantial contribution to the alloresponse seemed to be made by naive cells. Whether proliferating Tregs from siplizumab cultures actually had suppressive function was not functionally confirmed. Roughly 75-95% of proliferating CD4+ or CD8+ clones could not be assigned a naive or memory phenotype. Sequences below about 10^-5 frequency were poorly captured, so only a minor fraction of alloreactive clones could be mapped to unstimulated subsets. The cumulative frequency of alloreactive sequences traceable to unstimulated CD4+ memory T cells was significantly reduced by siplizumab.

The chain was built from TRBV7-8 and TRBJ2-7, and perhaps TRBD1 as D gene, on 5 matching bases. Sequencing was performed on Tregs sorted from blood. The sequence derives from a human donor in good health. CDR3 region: CASSFTRVVGYEQYF. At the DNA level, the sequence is TGTGCCAGCAGCTTTACCAGGGTGGTCGGCTACGAGCAGTACTTC.